The clone carrying this TCR beta chain has just a few counts. Expressed TCRB transcripts were sequenced, since all the RNA that had been isolated was reverse transcribed. Assay used: immunoSEQ multiplex PCR; TCRdb lists only in-frame clones, some missing. The table has 400,000 to 550,000 clones, over 10% seen once. Germline lookup yields CDR1 PRHDT and CDR2 FYEKMQ (reference sequence). The CDR3 is 17 residues long. With 5 bases clipped from V and 9 bases from J, the junction kept 11 bases outside the gene matches. The data stem from a study of beta chain features in type 1 diabetes. The sample comprised naive CD4+ T cells from blood. The chain uses TRBV13 and TRBJ1-6; TRBD1 matches 12 bases. The sequence came from a woman aged 18-29 years in good health. The CDR3 is CASSRTGTGGAGSPLHF. In DNA form, the CDR3 reads TGTGCCAGCAGCCGGACCGGGACAGGGGGCGCAGGTTCACCCCTCCACTTT.